This T cell receptor (beta chain) was obtained from a study of cytomegalovirus exposure and HLA in healthy donors. Findings and limits, study-wide: In a later analysis, TCR association rates varied by HLA locus: DRB1 most, HLA-C fewest.

PCR used 60 Vbeta primers and 13 Jbeta primers. The protocol was immunoSEQ multiplex PCR, while the TCRdb copy is restricted to in-frame clones and leaves out a portion. The table has approximately 97,000 clones, 70% to 80% seen once; the top ten hold under 4%. A word on this clone: The antigen is undetermined.

The sample was PBMCs. The sequence came from a male donor in good health and CMV-seropositive.

The CDR3: CASSSNQGLAGYNEQFF. The CDR3 DNA sequence: TGTGCCAGCAGTTCAAATCAAGGACTAGCGGGCTACAATGAGCAGTTCTTC. The chain carries TRBV27 and TRBJ2-1, with TRBD2 matching over 11 bases. J gave up 3 bases and V 4 bases, and 8 bases lay outside the gene matches. This CDR3 has 17 amino acids. Germline loops: CDR1 MNHEY, CDR2 SMNVEV (reference sequence).